This T cell receptor (beta chain) appears in the sequencing data of a study of blood T cell repertoires in COVID-19. The method was immunoSEQ multiplex PCR; TCRdb's version includes in-frame clones alone and lacks a portion of them. The sample lists approximately 20,000 clones; 70% to 90% were seen once. Trimming shortened V by 3 bases and J by 0 bases, and 20 bases separated the two germline ends. The germline CDR1 and CDR2 sequences are DFQATT and SNEGSKA (reference sequence). CDR3 size: 18 residues. The sequence derives from a man older than 75 with acute or convalescent COVID-19. The sample was peripheral blood. The chain uses TRBV20-1 and TRBJ1-4, with D possibly TRBD1 on 5 matching bases. In nucleotides, the CDR3 is TGCAGTGCTAGTAATTCCTTGGGCAGGGCTGCAACTAATGAAAAACTGTTTTTT. Translating gives CSASNSLGRAATNEKLFF.